These 26 T cell receptor beta chains share one sample of origin, sequenced in a study of TIL therapy for anti-PD-1-resistant metastatic lung cancer. Time point given: pre-treatment sample, taken before nivolumab and TIL therapy. Tumor tissue came from excised metastases, mostly pleural nodules or supraclavicular lymph nodes. The immunoSEQ assay was v3. Profiling relied on immunoSEQ multiplex PCR, and the TCRdb table lists in-frame clones only, not all of them. The data contain some 90,000 clones, less than 70% of them singletons. The sequenced sample was tumor tissue, obtained at baseline. These receptor sequences come from a person aged 25-85 years with non-small cell lung cancer.

The J gene is TRBJ1-2, the V gene TRBV27; TRBD1 is a possible D gene (5 bases). This CDR3 comprises 13 residues. Trimming cost V 5 bases and J 4 bases, with 11 bases left between them. Germline-derived CDR1 and CDR2 are MNHEY and SMNVEV (reference sequence). CDR3: CASSPWGLYGYTF. The CDR3 region has the DNA TGTGCCAGCAGTCCCTGGGGACTCTATGGCTACACCTTC.

V usage is TRBV5-1 and J usage is TRBJ2-5, with TRBD1 matching over 9 bases. Germline CDR1 and CDR2: SGHRS and YFSETQ. The length of the CDR3 is 13 residues. J lost 3 bases, V lost 4 bases, and 1 base had no gene match. CDR3 sequence (DNA): TGCGCCAGCAGCAGACAGGGGGAAGAGACCCAGTACTTC. Protein: CASSRQGEETQYF.

The rearrangement uses TRBV5-1 and TRBJ1-4; D call uncertain. Trimming cost V 4 bases and J 6 bases, with 16 bases left between them. The germline CDR1 and CDR2 sequences are SGHRS and YFSETQ. The CDR3 is made up of 15 amino acids. Written as DNA, the CDR3 is TGCGCCAGCAGCCCCGGAGTTTCCCCAGATGAAAAACTGTTTTTT. It codes for CASSPGVSPDEKLFF. The entire variable domain, with the rest obtained from reference TRBV5-1 and TRBJ1-4, is as follows: KAGVTQTPRYLIKTRGQQVTLSCSPISGHRSVSWYQQTPGQGLQFLFEYFSETQRNKGNFPGRFSGRQFSNSRSEMNVSTLELGDSALYLCASSPGVSPDEKLFFGSGTQLSVL.

The chain carries TRBV11-2 and TRBJ2-7, with D perhaps matching TRBD1 (6 bases). V was shortened by 4 bases and J by 0 bases, with 13 bases between the two germline ends. CDR1 and CDR2 from the germline V gene are SGHAT and FQNNGV. This CDR3 spans 15 amino acids. CDR3 nucleotides: TGTGCCAGCAGCTATACACAGGGTAGCTCCTACGAGCAGTACTTC. Amino acids: CASSYTQGSSYEQYF.

The chain has TRBV29-1 and TRBJ2-5, with TRBD2 as a possible D gene (7 bases). Germline CDR1 SQVTM, CDR2 ANQGSEA. CDR3 length: 14 amino acids. Trimming cost V 7 bases and J 0 bases, with 15 bases left between them. Here the CDR3 reads CSGEGGTYQETQYF. The CDR3 DNA reads TGCAGCGGTGAGGGGGGGACCTACCAAGAGACCCAGTACTTC. Based on the CDR3 plus reference TRBV29-1 and TRBJ2-5, the full variable domain is SAVISQKPSRDICQRGTSLTIQCQVDSQVTMMFWYRQQPGQSLTLIATANQGSEATYESGFVIDKFPISRPNLTFSTLTVSNMSPEDSSIYLCSGEGGTYQETQYFGPGTRLLVL.

CDR3 DNA: TGTGCCAGCAGCGTAGATTCAGGAAGGGAGACCCAGTACTTC. Protein: CASSVDSGRETQYF. The V gene is TRBV9, the J gene TRBJ2-5; D remains unclear. CDR3 size: 14 residues. Trimming stripped 0 bases from V and 5 bases from J, with 11 bases between. Per germline, CDR1 SGDLS and CDR2 YYNGEE.

In its sample, this clone was seen once. The chain joins TRBV5-1 to TRBJ2-1; 8 positions match TRBD2. Germline CDR1 and CDR2: SGHRS and YFSETQ. The V segment lost 4 bases and the J segment 7 bases; nucleotides outside the gene matches: 10. The CDR3 length is 15 residues. The CDR3 DNA reads TGCGCCAGCAGCCCCAGCGGGGGCCGTAAGAATGAGCAGTTCTTC. Translation: CASSPSGGRKNEQFF.

The chain couples TRBV7-2 to TRBJ2-7, with TRBD1 matching over 11 bases. The junction had 3 bases not matched to a gene; V was cut back by 3 bases and J by 2 bases. Germline CDR1 is SGHTA and CDR2 is FQGNSA. The CDR3 runs to 15 residues. CDR3 protein: CASSLGQGVPYEQYF. The CDR3 DNA follows: TGTGCCAGCAGCTTGGGACAGGGGGTACCCTACGAGCAGTACTTC.

This clone was detected a few times. The genes are TRBV6-2 or TRBV6-3 and TRBJ2-6; D gene uncertain. The V gene's germline CDR1 is MNHEY and CDR2 SVGEGT. V lost 4 bases and J lost 2, with 9 bases in between. The CDR3 spans 15 residues. The CDR3, as DNA: TGTGCCAGCAGTTCTCAAACCACTGGGGCCAACGTCCTGACTTTC. Translated: CASSSQTTGANVLTF.

This sequence joins TRBV5-8 and TRBJ2-6; the D call may be TRBD1 or TRBD2 (5 bases each). Germline CDR1 SGHTS, CDR2 YDEGEE. The CDR3 covers 16 residues. V was cut by 2 bases and J by 4 bases, with 13 bases left in between. CDR3 amino acids: CASSLIGDPGANVLTF. In nucleotides, the CDR3 is TGTGCCAGCAGCTTAATTGGGGACCCCGGGGCCAACGTCCTGACTTTC.

In its sample, this clone was seen once. The gene calls are TRBV6-5 and TRBJ2-5; 9 bases agree with TRBD2. V shed 6 bases and J 4 bases; nucleotides not matched to a gene: 6. Germline CDR1 MNHEY, CDR2 SVGAGI. The CDR3 spans 14 residues. CDR3 sequence reads: CASRKGLASETQYF. The DNA of the CDR3 is TGTGCCAGCAGAAAGGGACTAGCCTCAGAGACCCAGTACTTC.

This chain links TRBV6-6 with TRBJ2-7, with D perhaps matching TRBD2 (6 bases). The CDR3 is 14 amino acids. Trimming pared 4 bases from V and 2 bases from J, leaving 12 bases between. CDR1 and CDR2 from the germline V gene are MNHNY and SVGAGI (reference sequence). CDR3 loop: CASSSAGVTYEQYF. CDR3 nucleotides: TGTGCCAGCAGTTCAGCGGGTGTAACCTACGAGCAGTACTTC.

This clone was detected a few times. The J gene is TRBJ1-5, the V gene TRBV6-2 or TRBV6-3; D might be TRBD1 (6 bases). CDR3 length equals 18 residues. The germline V gene encodes CDR1 MNHEY and CDR2 SVGEGT. V dropped 5 bases and J dropped 0 bases, with 20 bases sitting between them. CDR3 amino acids: CASSQFRDIPISNQPQHF. The CDR3 nucleotides read TGTGCCAGCAGTCAATTCCGGGACATCCCGATTAGCAATCAGCCCCAGCATTTT.

The chain recombines TRBV7-9 with TRBJ2-6; 7 bases fit TRBD1. The CDR3 runs 16 residues. Germline V gene lookup returns CDR1 SEHNR and CDR2 FQNEAQ (reference sequence). With V trimmed by 5 bases and J by 4 bases, 8 bases remained unmatched. DNA for the CDR3: TGTGCCAGCAGCCCGGCGACAGGGATCGGGGCCAACGTCCTGACTTTC. Translating it yields CASSPATGIGANVLTF. The complete variable domain, with remaining parts taken from reference TRBV7-9 and TRBJ2-6, reads DTGVSQNPRHKITKRGQNVTFRCDPISEHNRLYWYRQTLGQGPEFLTYFQNEAQLEKSRLLSDRFSAERPKGSFSTLEIQRTEQGDSAMYLCASSPATGIGANVLTFGAGSRLTVL.

The CDR3 nucleotides read TGTGCCAGCAGCTTGGACACCTCTGGGGCCAACGTCCTGACTTTC. This sequence encodes CASSLDTSGANVLTF. The chain uses TRBV7-3 and TRBJ2-6, with D maybe TRBD1 (5 bases). The CDR3 is made up of 15 amino acids. Trimming removed 3 bases from V and 0 bases from J, with 6 bases in between. Germline V gene sequence: CDR1 SGHTA, CDR2 FQGTGA.

This chain uses TRBV7-2 with TRBJ2-1, with D possibly matching TRBD2 (6 bases). The CDR3 is 15 amino acids. Per germline, CDR1 SGHTA and CDR2 FQGNSA. Trimming shortened V by 2 bases and J by 0 bases, and 8 bases separated the two germline ends. The CDR3 here is CASSLQRASYNEQFF. The CDR3 DNA sequence: TGTGCCAGCAGCTTACAGCGGGCCTCCTACAATGAGCAGTTCTTC. Complete variable domain (other parts from reference TRBV7-2 and TRBJ2-1): GAGVSQSPSNKVTEKGKDVELRCDPISGHTALYWYRQSLGQGLEFLIYFQGNSAPDKSGLPSDRFSAERTGGSVSTLTIQRTQQEDSAVYLCASSLQRASYNEQFFGPGTRLTVL.

The chain links TRBV4-3 to TRBJ2-1; TRBD2 matches at 8 bases. The CDR3 length is 16 residues. Germline V gene sequence: CDR1 LGHNA, CDR2 YSLEER. The ends lost 0 bases at V and 8 bases at J; junction bases unmatched: 9. CDR3 region: CASSQDFTSGRDEQFF. The DNA of the CDR3 is TGCGCCAGCAGCCAAGATTTCACTAGCGGACGGGATGAGCAGTTCTTC.

The chain couples TRBV25-1 to TRBJ2-5; D remains ambiguous. The length of the CDR3 is 14 residues. The ends were cut back, 10 bases at V and 5 bases at J, with 20 bases in the middle. From germline, CDR1 is MGHDK and CDR2 SYGVNS. The CDR3 sequence: CATKNRAMGETQYF. The CDR3 DNA sequence: TGTGCCACCAAAAACCGGGCTATGGGGGAGACCCAGTACTTC.

The V and J genes are TRBV29-1 and TRBJ2-7; TRBD2 matches 9 bases. Germline lookup yields CDR1 SQVTM and CDR2 ANQGSEA. V trimming: 6 bases; J trimming: 2 bases; junction bases outside the gene matches: 8. The CDR3 runs 14 residues. The CDR3 protein is CSVPGTSYPYEQYF. The CDR3 DNA is TGCAGCGTGCCCGGGACTAGCTACCCCTACGAGCAGTACTTC.

This clone was seen a handful of times. The chain uses TRBV7-2 and TRBJ2-5, with TRBD1 matching 9 bases. The trim removed 6 bases at V and 7 bases at J, leaving 12 bases unmatched. Germline assignment: CDR1 SGHTA and CDR2 FQGNSA. CDR3 length: 15 residues. In DNA form, the CDR3 reads TGTGCCAGCAGAGCAACCGGGACAGGGAGAAGGACCCAGTACTTC. This gives the protein CASRATGTGRRTQYF.

This chain links TRBV11-2 with TRBJ1-2, with no clear D. V was clipped by 0 bases and J by 8 bases, with 19 bases between them. Per germline, CDR1 SGHAT and CDR2 FQNNGV. This CDR3 is 16 amino acids long. The DNA of the CDR3 is TGTGCCAGCAGCTTAGATAGACGGGGTCGACTATCGGGCTACACCTTC. This translates into CASSLDRRGRLSGYTF.

The rearrangement joins TRBV5-1 to TRBJ1-1; D ambiguous. Looked up from germline, CDR1 is SGHRS and CDR2 is YFSETQ. Between the trimmed V and J ends, which lost 0 bases and 1 base, there was a span of 10 bases. The CDR3 has 15 amino acids. The chain's CDR3 is CASSLDSAANTEAFF. The CDR3 DNA reads as TGCGCCAGCAGCTTGGACAGCGCGGCGAACACTGAAGCTTTCTTT.

This chain connects TRBV6-2 or TRBV6-3 to TRBJ2-4; TRBD1 aligns across 9 bases. V shed 5 bases, J shed 7 bases, and the junction held 6 bases outside the gene matches. This CDR3 is 14 amino acids long. Germline CDR1 MNHEY, CDR2 SVGEGT. The CDR3 nucleotides are TGTGCCAGCAGTGGGGACAGGGATGGGAACATTCAGTACTTC. Its translation is CASSGDRDGNIQYF.

This clone occurred once. CDR3 protein: CASSMGQGWETQYF. In DNA form, the CDR3 reads TGTGCCAGCAGCATGGGGCAGGGGTGGGAGACCCAGTACTTC. The chain has TRBV7-9 and TRBJ2-5, with TRBD1 as a possible D gene (6 bases). Germline-derived CDR1 and CDR2 are SEHNR and FQNEAQ (reference sequence). CDR3 length: 14 amino acids. Trimming removed 5 bases at V and 5 bases at J, with 15 bases between.

The chain links TRBV13 to TRBJ2-6; D may be TRBD1 or TRBD2 (5 bases each). Per germline, CDR1 PRHDT and CDR2 FYEKMQ (reference sequence). This CDR3 contains 19 residues. The germline V and J ends were trimmed by 4 bases and 1 base, with 20 bases remaining between them. The CDR3 sequence: CASSSKRGTIGSGANVLTF. The CDR3 DNA follows: TGTGCCAGCAGCTCCAAGAGGGGTACTATCGGTTCTGGGGCCAACGTCCTGACTTTC.

This chain uses TRBV4-3 with TRBJ1-2; possibly TRBD1 for D (6 bases). The CDR3 contains 15 residues. V was shortened by 3 bases and J by 2 bases, with 13 bases between the two germline ends. Germline values: CDR1 LGHNA, CDR2 YSLEER. This CDR3 reads CASSQSLDRNYGYTF. The CDR3 DNA sequence: TGCGCCAGCAGCCAGAGCTTGGACAGAAACTATGGCTACACCTTC.